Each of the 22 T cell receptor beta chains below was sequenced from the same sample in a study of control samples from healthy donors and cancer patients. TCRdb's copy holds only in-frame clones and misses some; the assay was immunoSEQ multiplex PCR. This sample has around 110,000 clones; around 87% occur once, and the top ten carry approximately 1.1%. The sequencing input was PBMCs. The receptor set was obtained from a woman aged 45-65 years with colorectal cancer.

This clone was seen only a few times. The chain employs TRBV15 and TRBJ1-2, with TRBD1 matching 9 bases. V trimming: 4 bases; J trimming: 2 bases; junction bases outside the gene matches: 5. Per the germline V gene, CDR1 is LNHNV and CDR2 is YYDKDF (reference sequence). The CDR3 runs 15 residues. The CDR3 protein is CATSKSGTGNYGYTF. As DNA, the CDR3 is TGTGCCACCAGCAAGTCCGGGACAGGGAACTATGGCTACACCTTC. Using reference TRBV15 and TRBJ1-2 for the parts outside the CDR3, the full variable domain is DAMVIQNPRYQVTQFGKPVTLSCSQTLNHNVMYWYQQKSSQAPKLLFHYYDKDFNNEADTPDNFQSRRPNTSFCFLDIRSPGLGDTAMYLCATSKSGTGNYGYTFGSGTRLTVV.

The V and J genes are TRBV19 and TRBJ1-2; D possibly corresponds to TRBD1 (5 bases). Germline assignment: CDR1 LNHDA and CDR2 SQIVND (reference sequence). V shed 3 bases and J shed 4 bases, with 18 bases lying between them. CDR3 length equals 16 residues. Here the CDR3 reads CASSISGPAGGYGYTF. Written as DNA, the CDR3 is TGTGCCAGTAGTATTTCCGGCCCCGCTGGGGGCTATGGCTACACCTTC.

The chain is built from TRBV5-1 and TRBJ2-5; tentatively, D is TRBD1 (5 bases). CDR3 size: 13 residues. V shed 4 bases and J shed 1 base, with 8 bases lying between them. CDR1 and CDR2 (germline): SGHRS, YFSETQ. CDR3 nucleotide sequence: TGCGCCAGCAGCCAGGGATTCCAAGAGACCCAGTACTTC. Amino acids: CASSQGFQETQYF.

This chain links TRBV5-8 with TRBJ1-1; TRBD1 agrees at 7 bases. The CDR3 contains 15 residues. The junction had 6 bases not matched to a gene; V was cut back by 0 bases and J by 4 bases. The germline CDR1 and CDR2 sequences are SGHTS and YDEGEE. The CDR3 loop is CASSLDQGGTTEAFF. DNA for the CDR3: TGTGCCAGCAGCTTGGATCAGGGGGGGACCACTGAAGCTTTCTTT.

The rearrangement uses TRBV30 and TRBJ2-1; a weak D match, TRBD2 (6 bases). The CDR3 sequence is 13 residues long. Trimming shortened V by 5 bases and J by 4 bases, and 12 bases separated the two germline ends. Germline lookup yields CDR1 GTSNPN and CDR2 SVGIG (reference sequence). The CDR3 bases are TGTGCCTGGGACGGGACTCTGTACAATGAGCAGTTCTTC. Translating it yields CAWDGTLYNEQFF.

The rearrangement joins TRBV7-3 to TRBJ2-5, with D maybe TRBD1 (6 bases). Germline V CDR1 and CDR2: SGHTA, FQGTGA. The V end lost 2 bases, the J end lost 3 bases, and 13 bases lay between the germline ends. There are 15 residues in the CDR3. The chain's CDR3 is CASSLGLQGEETQYF. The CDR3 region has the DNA TGTGCCAGCAGCTTAGGGCTACAGGGCGAAGAGACCCAGTACTTC.

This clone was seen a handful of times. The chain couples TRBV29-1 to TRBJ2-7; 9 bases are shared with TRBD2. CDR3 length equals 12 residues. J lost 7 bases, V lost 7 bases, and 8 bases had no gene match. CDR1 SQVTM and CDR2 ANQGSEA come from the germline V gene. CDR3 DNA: TGCAGCGCTAGCTCTAGCGGGGTTGAGCAGTACTTC. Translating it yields CSASSSGVEQYF.

CDR3 DNA sequence: TGTGCCAGCTCCCTGGACAGGGTTGGGGCCAAAAACATTCAGTACTTC. Translated: CASSLDRVGAKNIQYF. J is TRBJ2-4 and V is TRBV18; 8 bases are a match to TRBD1. This CDR3 is 16 amino acids long. The V segment lost 6 bases and the J segment 1 base; nucleotides outside the gene matches: 8. Germline lookup yields CDR1 KGHSH and CDR2 LQKENI.

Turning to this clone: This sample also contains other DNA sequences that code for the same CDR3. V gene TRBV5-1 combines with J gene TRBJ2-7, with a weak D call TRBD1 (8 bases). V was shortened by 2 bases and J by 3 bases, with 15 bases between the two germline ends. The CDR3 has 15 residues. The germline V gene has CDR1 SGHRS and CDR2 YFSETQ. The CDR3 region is CASSLPGGGGYEQYF. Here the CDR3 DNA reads TGCGCCAGCAGCTTACCAGGGGGCGGGGGCTACGAGCAGTACTTC.

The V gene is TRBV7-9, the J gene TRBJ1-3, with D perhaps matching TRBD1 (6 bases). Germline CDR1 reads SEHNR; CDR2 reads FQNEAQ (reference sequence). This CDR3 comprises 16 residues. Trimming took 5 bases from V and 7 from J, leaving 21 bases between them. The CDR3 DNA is TGTGCCAGCAGCCAGGACAGTTGGATTTGGGTTAACACCATATATTTT. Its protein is CASSQDSWIWVNTIYF.

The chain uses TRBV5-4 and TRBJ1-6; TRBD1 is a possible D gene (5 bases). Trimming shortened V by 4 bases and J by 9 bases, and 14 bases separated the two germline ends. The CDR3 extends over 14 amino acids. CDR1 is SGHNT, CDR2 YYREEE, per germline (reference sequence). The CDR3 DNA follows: TGTGCCAGCAGCCAACCGGGACGGGGTTCACCCCTCCACTTT. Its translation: CASSQPGRGSPLHF.

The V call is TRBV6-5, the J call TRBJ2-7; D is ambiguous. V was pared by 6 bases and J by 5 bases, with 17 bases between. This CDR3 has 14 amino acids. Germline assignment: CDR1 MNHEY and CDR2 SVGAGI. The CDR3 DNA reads TGTGCCAGCAGGCTTAGTCGTGGGGTCGACGAGCAGTACTTC. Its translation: CASRLSRGVDEQYF.

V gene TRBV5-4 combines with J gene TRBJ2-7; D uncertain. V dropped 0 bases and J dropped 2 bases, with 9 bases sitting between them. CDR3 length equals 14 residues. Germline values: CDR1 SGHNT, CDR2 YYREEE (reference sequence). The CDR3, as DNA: TGTGCCAGCAGCTTGGCCGGAACCCCCTACGAGCAGTACTTC. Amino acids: CASSLAGTPYEQYF.

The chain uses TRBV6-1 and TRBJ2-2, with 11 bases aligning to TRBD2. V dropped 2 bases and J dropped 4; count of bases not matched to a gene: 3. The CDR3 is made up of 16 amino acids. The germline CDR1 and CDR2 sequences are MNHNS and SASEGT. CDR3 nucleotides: TGTGCCAGCAGTGAACTAGCGGGAGGACTCACCGGGGAGCTGTTTTTT. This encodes CASSELAGGLTGELFF.

The CDR3 DNA follows: TGTGCCAGCAGTGACACCAAGAAGAACTATGGCTACACCTTC. Translation gives CASSDTKKNYGYTF. The V call is TRBV27, the J call TRBJ1-2; D gene ambiguous. The ends were cut back, 5 bases at V and 2 bases at J, with 12 bases in the middle. Germline V lookup: CDR1 MNHEY, CDR2 SMNVEV (reference sequence). The CDR3 extends over 14 amino acids.

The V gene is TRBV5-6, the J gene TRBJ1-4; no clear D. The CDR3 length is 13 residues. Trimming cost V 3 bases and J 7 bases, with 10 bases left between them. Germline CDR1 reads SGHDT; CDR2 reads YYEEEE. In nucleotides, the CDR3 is TGTGCCAGCAGCTCGTTTGAGAGTGAAAAACTGTTTTTT. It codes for CASSSFESEKLFF.

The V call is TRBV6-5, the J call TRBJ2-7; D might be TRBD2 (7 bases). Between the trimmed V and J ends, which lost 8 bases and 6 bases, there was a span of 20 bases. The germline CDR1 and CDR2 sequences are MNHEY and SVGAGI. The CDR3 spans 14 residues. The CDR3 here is CASGIGGGQGEQYF. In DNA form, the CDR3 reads TGTGCCAGCGGCATAGGGGGGGGTCAAGGCGAGCAGTACTTC.

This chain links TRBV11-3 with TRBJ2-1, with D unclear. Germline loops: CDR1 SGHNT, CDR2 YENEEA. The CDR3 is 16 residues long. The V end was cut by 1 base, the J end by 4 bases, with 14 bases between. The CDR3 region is CASSLGVADVYNEQFF. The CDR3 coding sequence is TGTGCCAGCAGCTTAGGGGTAGCAGATGTTTACAATGAGCAGTTCTTC.

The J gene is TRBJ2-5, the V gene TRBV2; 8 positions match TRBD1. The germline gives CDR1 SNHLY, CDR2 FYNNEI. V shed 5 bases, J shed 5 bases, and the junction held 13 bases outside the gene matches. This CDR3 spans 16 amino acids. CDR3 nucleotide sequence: TGTGCCAGCAGTAAAGGTTCAGGACAGGGTACGGAGACCCAGTACTTC. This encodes CASSKGSGQGTETQYF. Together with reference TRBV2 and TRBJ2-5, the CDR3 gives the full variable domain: EPEVTQTPSHQVTQMGQEVILRCVPISNHLYFYWYRQILGQKVEFLVSFYNNEISEKSEIFDDQFSVERPDGSNFTLKIRSTKLEDSAMYFCASSKGSGQGTETQYFGPGTRLLVL.

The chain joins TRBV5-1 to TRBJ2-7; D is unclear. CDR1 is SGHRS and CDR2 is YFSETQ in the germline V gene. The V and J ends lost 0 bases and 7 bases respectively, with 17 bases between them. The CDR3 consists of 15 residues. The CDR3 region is CASSLEGSASPEQYF. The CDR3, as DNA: TGCGCCAGCAGCTTGGAAGGTTCTGCTTCTCCGGAGCAGTACTTC.

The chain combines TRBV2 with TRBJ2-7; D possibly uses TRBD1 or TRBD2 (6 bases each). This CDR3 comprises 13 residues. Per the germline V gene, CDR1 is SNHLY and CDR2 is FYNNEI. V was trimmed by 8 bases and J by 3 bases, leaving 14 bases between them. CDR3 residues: CASVGRGGYEQYF. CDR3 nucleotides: TGTGCCAGCGTTGGCAGGGGAGGCTACGAGCAGTACTTC.

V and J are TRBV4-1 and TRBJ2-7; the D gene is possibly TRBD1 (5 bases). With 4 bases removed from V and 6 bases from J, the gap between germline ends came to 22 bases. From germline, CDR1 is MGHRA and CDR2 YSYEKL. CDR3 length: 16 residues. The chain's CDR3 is CASSLFQTAFVPEQYF. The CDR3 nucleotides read TGCGCCAGCAGCCTCTTTCAGACAGCTTTTGTCCCCGAGCAGTACTTC.